These 6 T cell receptor beta chains originate from one sample sequenced in a study of blood T cell repertoires in COVID-19. Measured with immunoSEQ multiplex PCR; TCRdb has only the in-frame clones, and not every one. Here the sample spans 150,000 or so clones, approximately 80% being singletons. Sequencing input: PBMCs or T cells enriched from blood (not recorded which). The receptors derive from a man between 45 and 60 years old who had recovered from COVID-19.

The chain links TRBV11-3 to TRBJ2-1, with a weak D call TRBD1 (6 bases). V was shortened by 0 bases and J by 0 bases, with 6 bases between the two germline ends. The CDR3 has 15 amino acids. Germline CDR1 reads SGHNT; CDR2 reads YENEEA. The chain's CDR3 is CASSLDRGSYNEQFF. The CDR3 nucleotides read TGTGCCAGCAGCTTAGACAGGGGCTCCTACAATGAGCAGTTCTTC.

The chain joins TRBV11-1 to TRBJ2-1, with 11 positions matching TRBD2. V gave up 1 base and J gave up 8 bases; unmatched junction bases: 4. Germline CDR1 SGHAT, CDR2 FQDESV (reference sequence). The CDR3 extends over 15 amino acids. CDR3 loop: CASSLVASGGYEQFF. The CDR3 DNA reads as TGTGCCAGCAGCTTAGTGGCTAGCGGGGGGTATGAGCAGTTCTTC. Variable domain in full (rest from reference TRBV11-1 and TRBJ2-1): EAEVAQSPRYKITEKSQAVAFWCDPISGHATLYWYRQILGQGPELLVQFQDESVVDDSQLPKDRFSAERLKGVDSTLKIQPAELGDSAMYLCASSLVASGGYEQFFGPGTRLTVL.

The chain links TRBV28 to TRBJ1-2; 9 bases align to TRBD1. Trimming cost V 5 bases and J 3 bases; bases outside gene matches: 4. Germline CDR1 reads MDHEN; CDR2 reads SYDVKM. This CDR3 spans 14 amino acids. The CDR3 DNA follows: TGTGCCAGCAGTAATGGACAGGGGCACTATGGCTACACCTTC. Translated, it gives CASSNGQGHYGYTF.

This sequence joins TRBV5-1 and TRBJ2-5; D remains ambiguous. In germline, CDR1 is SGHRS, CDR2 YFSETQ. CDR3 size: 16 residues. The V end lost 4 bases, the J end lost 2 bases, and 18 bases lay between the germline ends. The chain's CDR3 is CASSLGSPGPQETQYF. CDR3 DNA: TGCGCCAGCAGCCTCGGTTCCCCAGGTCCACAAGAGACCCAGTACTTC.

The chain uses TRBV27 and TRBJ1-5; TRBD1 matches at 8 bases. The CDR3 extends over 16 amino acids. Per germline, CDR1 MNHEY and CDR2 SMNVEV (reference sequence). V shed 5 bases, J shed 2 bases, and the junction held 8 bases outside the gene matches. CDR3 protein: CASSPGTGGGNQPQHF. The CDR3 DNA is TGTGCCAGCAGTCCAGGGACAGGCGGAGGCAATCAGCCCCAGCATTTT.

The J gene is TRBJ1-4, the V gene TRBV19; 11 bases line up with TRBD1. V shed 5 bases, J shed 3 bases, and the junction held 5 bases outside the gene matches. CDR3 length equals 16 residues. Looked up from germline, CDR1 is LNHDA and CDR2 is SQIVND (reference sequence). The CDR3 DNA reads as TGTGCCAGTAGTCTGGACAGGGGGCGATCTAATGAAAAACTGTTTTTT. This translates into CASSLDRGRSNEKLFF.